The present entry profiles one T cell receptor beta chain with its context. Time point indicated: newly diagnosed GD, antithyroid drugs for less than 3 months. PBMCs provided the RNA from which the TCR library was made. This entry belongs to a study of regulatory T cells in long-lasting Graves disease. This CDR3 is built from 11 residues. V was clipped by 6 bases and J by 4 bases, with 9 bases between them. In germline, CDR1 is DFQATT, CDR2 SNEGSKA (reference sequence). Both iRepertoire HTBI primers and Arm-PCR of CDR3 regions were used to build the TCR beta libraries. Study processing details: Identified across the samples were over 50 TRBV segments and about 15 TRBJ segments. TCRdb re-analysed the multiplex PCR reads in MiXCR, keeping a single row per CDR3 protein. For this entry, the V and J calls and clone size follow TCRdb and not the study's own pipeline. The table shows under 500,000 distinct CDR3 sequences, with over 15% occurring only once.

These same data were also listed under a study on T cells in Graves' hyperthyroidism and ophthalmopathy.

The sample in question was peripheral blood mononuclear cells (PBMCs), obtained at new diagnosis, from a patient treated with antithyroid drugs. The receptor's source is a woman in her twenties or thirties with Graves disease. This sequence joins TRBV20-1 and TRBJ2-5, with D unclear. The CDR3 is CSAPLGETQYF. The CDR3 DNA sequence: TGCAGTGCGCCGCTTGGAGAGACCCAGTACTTC.